One and the same sample provided the 4 T cell receptor beta chains below, sequenced in a study of blood T cell repertoires in COVID-19. The method was immunoSEQ multiplex PCR; TCRdb's version includes in-frame clones alone and lacks a portion of them. The sample yields 210,000 or so clones, approximately 80% seen once. Sequenced material: PBMCs or T cells enriched from blood (not recorded which). These receptors originate from a man younger than 40 with acute COVID-19.

The sample holds one count of this clone. The rearrangement joins TRBV6-5 to TRBJ1-2, with 8 positions matching TRBD1. This CDR3 is 15 amino acids long. With V trimmed by 5 bases and J by 6 bases, 11 bases remained unmatched. The V gene's germline CDR1 is MNHEY and CDR2 SVGAGI. Here the CDR3 reads CASSPLDRGKDGYTF. The CDR3 DNA is TGTGCCAGCAGTCCTCTTGACAGGGGTAAGGATGGCTACACCTTC.

This chain connects TRBV5-6 to TRBJ2-2, with 8 bases fitting TRBD2. The CDR3 totals 16 residues. The V gene's germline CDR1 is SGHDT and CDR2 YYEEEE. Trimming cost V 4 bases and J 4 bases; bases outside gene matches: 9. The CDR3 loop reads CASSAGWAGGTGELFF. In DNA, the CDR3 is TGTGCCAGCAGCGCCGGTTGGGCGGGGGGCACCGGGGAGCTGTTTTTT.

This clone was counted a few times. This sequence joins TRBV9 and TRBJ2-5; TRBD2 matches 7 bases. The germline V gene encodes CDR1 SGDLS and CDR2 YYNGEE. The V gene end was trimmed by 5 bases and the J gene end by 4 bases; junction bases not matched to a gene: 8. The length of the CDR3 is 14 residues. CDR3 protein: CASSAYGGSETQYF. The CDR3 DNA is TGTGCCAGCAGTGCGTACGGGGGGTCAGAGACCCAGTACTTC.

This clone has just a few counts. The chain employs TRBV10-3 and TRBJ1-2; 7 nucleotides match TRBD1. This CDR3 is 11 amino acids long. The J segment lost 4 bases and the V segment lost 10 bases, leaving 3 bases of the junction unmatched. Germline V gene lookup returns CDR1 ENHRY and CDR2 SYGVKD. The CDR3 region has the DNA TGTGCCAACTCAGGGGGCTATGGCTACACCTTC. This sequence encodes CANSGGYGYTF.